The source of this T cell receptor beta chain is a study of blood T cell repertoires in COVID-19. The wider study: The origin of the acute and convalescent COVID-19 samples was the United States, Italy and Spain. Sample material is recorded as cDNA or gDNA derived from T cells, B-cell-depleted T cells, or PBMCs.

Per the original data handling: It was from reference gene primer amplification that nucleated cell counts were estimated. The assay was immunoSEQ multiplex PCR, and TCRdb's table has in-frame clones only and misses some. V and J calls and clone size follow that table, whereas D and trimming were derived from the DNA. The sample contains about 30,000 clones, approximately 82% of which appear only once. Germline V CDR1 and CDR2: SGHRS, YFSETQ. The CDR3 is made up of 15 amino acids. Trimming cost V 0 bases and J 0 bases, with 7 bases left between them. This TCR was sampled from a human donor in a cohort sampled during active COVID-19. The sequenced sample was peripheral blood. This chain joins TRBV5-1 and TRBJ1-3; D not certain. CDR3 in amino acids: CASSLDTNSGNTIYF. DNA of the CDR3: TGCGCCAGCAGCTTGGACACCAACTCTGGAAACACCATATATTTT.